The 25 T cell receptor beta chains below come from one sample, sequenced in a study of regulatory T cells in long-lasting Graves disease. With iRepertoire HTBI primers and Arm-PCR of CDR3 regions, TCR beta libraries were built. Each CDR3 protein is one row after TCRdb ran MiXCR on the multiplex PCR reads. The sample contains 250,000 to 300,000 distinct CDR3 sequences, about 18% of which appear only once. The sample's time point: newly diagnosed GD, antithyroid drugs for less than 3 months. PBMCs provided the RNA from which the TCR library was made. The sample was also reused in another study, on T cells in Graves' hyperthyroidism and ophthalmopathy.

The sample was peripheral blood mononuclear cells (PBMCs), taken at new diagnosis, from a patient treated with antithyroid drugs. The source is a woman aged 25 to 45 with Graves disease.

Only a few counts were recorded for this clonotype. V and J are TRBV20-1 and TRBJ2-2; 10 nucleotides agree with TRBD1. Germline CDR1 is DFQATT and CDR2 is SNEGSKA (reference sequence). This CDR3 has 14 amino acids. V was clipped by 8 bases and J by 6 bases; unmatched bases: 9. This CDR3 is CSPPDRGRSGELFF. As DNA, the CDR3 is TGCAGTCCTCCAGACAGGGGGCGATCCGGGGAGCTGTTTTTT.

The table lists this clonotype with many counts. The rearrangement uses TRBV6-1 and TRBJ2-7; 9 bases match TRBD1. The CDR3 sequence is 13 residues long. The V gene's germline CDR1 is MNHNS and CDR2 SASEGT. With 10 bases clipped from V and 4 bases from J, the junction kept 8 bases outside the gene matches. The CDR3 region has the DNA TGTGCCACCTGGGACAGGGTCGCTTACGAGCAGTACTTC. Translated, it gives CATWDRVAYEQYF.

This clonotype turned up a few times. The chain is built from TRBV7-9 and TRBJ1-4; a weak D match, TRBD1 (5 bases). V was trimmed by 1 base and J by 8 bases, leaving 11 bases between them. The CDR3 is 14 amino acids. Germline V gives CDR1 SEHNR, CDR2 FQNEAQ (reference sequence). CDR3 residues: CASSLGMGEEKLFF. The CDR3 DNA reads as TGTGCCAGCAGCTTAGGTATGGGGGAGGAAAAACTGTTTTTT.

Only a few counts were recorded for this clonotype. This chain uses TRBV5-1 with TRBJ2-2; a weak D match, TRBD2 (6 bases). Trimming stripped 0 bases from V and 3 bases from J, with 9 bases between. The CDR3 contains 15 residues. Germline lookup yields CDR1 SGHRS and CDR2 YFSETQ. CDR3 in DNA: TGCGCCAGCAGCTTGGCACTAGCAGACACCGGGGAGCTGTTTTTT. This codes for CASSLALADTGELFF.

In its sample, this clonotype was seen many times. This sequence joins TRBV12-3 or TRBV12-4 and TRBJ2-5, with 7 bases that match TRBD2. V lost 7 bases, J lost 5 bases, and 10 bases stayed unmatched. This CDR3 is built from 14 residues. The CDR3 region has the DNA TGTGCCAGCACCCACGGGGCGGGGGTTGAGACCCAGTACTTC. It translates to CASTHGAGVETQYF.

This clonotype has ten or more counts. V usage is TRBV18 and J usage is TRBJ2-3, with no clear D. V was shortened by 5 bases and J by 3 bases, with 0 bases between the two germline ends. CDR1 and CDR2 (germline): KGHSH, LQKENI. The CDR3 contains 10 residues. This CDR3 reads CASSTDTQYF. The CDR3 DNA reads TGTGCCAGCTCAACAGATACGCAGTATTTT.

This clonotype was picked up many times. The gene calls are TRBV20-1 and TRBJ1-3; D is undetermined. This CDR3 has 14 amino acids. Germline V gene lookup returns CDR1 DFQATT and CDR2 SNEGSKA (reference sequence). With 4 bases removed from V and 2 bases from J, the gap between germline ends came to 12 bases. The CDR3 sequence: CSATPPGTGNTIYF. CDR3 sequence (DNA): TGCAGTGCTACGCCTCCAGGAACTGGAAACACCATATATTTT.

This clonotype was recorded at least ten times. The chain employs TRBV11-2 and TRBJ2-3; the match to TRBD1 covers 7 bases. Germline V CDR1 and CDR2: SGHAT, FQNNGV. Trimming at V came to 0 bases and at J to 4 bases, leaving 10 bases not matched to a gene. The CDR3 consists of 17 residues. The CDR3 bases are TGTGCCAGCAGCTTAGATGAAGGGGGCCTTAGGGCAGATACGCAGTATTTT. It translates to CASSLDEGGLRADTQYF.

This clonotype was seen repeatedly, ten times or more. This chain connects TRBV20-1 to TRBJ2-5; D not certain. V was shortened by 6 bases and J by 5 bases, with 13 bases between the two germline ends. The CDR3 totals 12 residues. Germline-derived CDR1 and CDR2 are DFQATT and SNEGSKA (reference sequence). CDR3 DNA sequence: TGCAGTGCGGTCGGTAGAGGCGAGACCCAGTACTTC. Translation: CSAVGRGETQYF.

This clonotype was picked up many times. The rearrangement links TRBV20-1 to TRBJ1-5; tentatively, D is TRBD1 (6 bases). Looked up from germline, CDR1 is DFQATT and CDR2 is SNEGSKA (reference sequence). The CDR3 has 16 residues. Trimming removed 4 bases from V and 1 base from J, with 17 bases in between. The CDR3 reads CSATSRGRGSNQPQHF. The DNA for the CDR3 is TGCAGTGCTACATCCAGGGGCAGAGGGAGCAATCAGCCCCAGCATTTT.

The chain is built from TRBV27 and TRBJ1-4; D is unresolved. This CDR3 has 14 residues. V was clipped by 4 bases and J by 6 bases, with 12 bases between them. Germline CDR1 reads MNHEY; CDR2 reads SMNVEV (reference sequence). The CDR3 DNA follows: TGTGCCAGCAGTTCTATGAGCCGGGATGAAAAACTGTTTTTT. Protein: CASSSMSRDEKLFF.

This clonotype was seen repeatedly, ten times or more. This chain connects TRBV12-3 or TRBV12-4 to TRBJ1-5, with a weak D call TRBD1 (5 bases). The CDR3 is 14 amino acids. V was shortened by 4 bases and J by 7 bases, with 14 bases between the two germline ends. The DNA for the CDR3 is TGTGCCAGCAGTTCGGGGCAGGGCCTCCAGCCCCAGCATTTT. Its protein is CASSSGQGLQPQHF.

There are many counts of this clonotype. The rearrangement uses TRBV7-9 and TRBJ1-5; D perhaps matches TRBD1 (6 bases). The length of the CDR3 is 16 residues. Trimming cost V 4 bases and J 0 bases, with 13 bases left between them. Germline loops: CDR1 SEHNR, CDR2 FQNEAQ (reference sequence). CDR3 in DNA: TGTGCCAGCAGCTCACTGGACAGAAATAGCAATCAGCCCCAGCATTTT. Its translation: CASSSLDRNSNQPQHF. Full variable domain (outside the CDR3, taken from reference TRBV7-9 and TRBJ1-5): DTGVSQNPRHKITKRGQNVTFRCDPISEHNRLYWYRQTLGQGPEFLTYFQNEAQLEKSRLLSDRFSAERPKGSFSTLEIQRTEQGDSAMYLCASSSLDRNSNQPQHFGDGTRLSIL.

Only a few counts were recorded for this clonotype. Just one base apart from a much larger clone, this may be a read error. The chain combines TRBV3-1 with TRBJ2-1, with 7 positions matching TRBD1. Germline trimming cut 0 bases from V and 10 bases from J; bases unmatched to any gene: 15. CDR1 is LGHDT and CDR2 is YNNKEL in the germline V gene (reference sequence). The CDR3 contains 17 residues. The DNA for the CDR3 is TGTGCCAGCAGCCAAGATTGGACAGGCGTCAGCTCCTACGAGCAGTTCTTC. Its translation is CASSQDWTGVSSYEQFF.

This clonotype has at least ten counts. The chain links TRBV9 to TRBJ2-5; 12 positions match TRBD2. CDR1 SGDLS and CDR2 YYNGEE come from the germline V gene. The length of the CDR3 is 16 residues. The V gene end was trimmed by 3 bases and the J gene end by 1 base; junction bases not matched to a gene: 4. The CDR3 loop is CASSGVTSGGQETQYF. In DNA form, the CDR3 reads TGTGCCAGCAGCGGTGTGACTAGCGGGGGCCAAGAGACCCAGTACTTC.

The gene calls are TRBV2 and TRBJ2-7, with 10 bases identical to TRBD1. The V and J ends lost 7 bases and 5 bases, in that order; junction bases with no gene match: 20. The CDR3 totals 18 residues. Germline CDR1 SNHLY, CDR2 FYNNEI. CDR3 residues: CASNPSLGTGQGLHEQYF. CDR3 DNA: TGTGCCAGCAACCCGTCTTTGGGGACGGGACAGGGGTTGCACGAGCAGTACTTC.

In this sample, this clonotype turned up a few times. This chain links TRBV19 with TRBJ1-5, with D maybe TRBD1 (6 bases). The CDR3 loop spans 13 amino acids. Looked up from germline, CDR1 is LNHDA and CDR2 is SQIVND (reference sequence). V was pared by 6 bases and J by 5 bases, with 11 bases between. The CDR3 region is CASRQGGDQPQHF. DNA of the CDR3: TGTGCCAGTAGACAGGGTGGGGATCAGCCCCAGCATTTT.

This clonotype has only a few counts. V is TRBV9 and J is TRBJ2-4, with 8 bases that match TRBD2. CDR3 length: 13 amino acids. The germline CDR1 and CDR2 sequences are SGDLS and YYNGEE. After removal of 4 bases from V and 8 bases from J, the junction contained 5 bases not matched to a gene. The CDR3 nucleotides are TGTGCCAGCAGCCCGAACGGGGGGGACATTCAGTACTTC. This gives the protein CASSPNGGDIQYF. The whole variable domain, filled in from reference TRBV9 and TRBJ2-4, reads DSGVTQTPKHLITATGQRVTLRCSPRSGDLSVYWYQQSLDQGLQFLIQYYNGEERAKGNILERFSAQQFPDLHSELNLSSLELGDSALYFCASSPNGGDIQYFGAGTRLSVL.

V and J are TRBV11-3 and TRBJ2-1; TRBD1 aligns across 9 bases. The end of the DNA fits TRBJ2-5 better, so the J call may be wrong. The CDR3 extends over 14 amino acids. Germline V CDR1 and CDR2: SGHNT, YENEEA. CDR3 sequence reads: CASSVGTGPETQYF. In DNA, the CDR3 is TGTGCCAGCAGCGTCGGGACAGGGCCAGAGACCCAGTACTTC.

CDR3 nucleotide sequence: TGTGCCAGCAGACCAGGGGGCCCGGGCTCCTATAATTCACCCCTCCACTTT. It is translated as CASRPGGPGSYNSPLHF. V gene TRBV2 combines with J gene TRBJ1-6; 8 bases fit TRBD1. CDR3 length equals 17 residues. CDR1 and CDR2 (germline): SNHLY, FYNNEI. J lost 0 bases, V lost 6 bases, and 7 bases had no gene match.

V gene TRBV7-2 combines with J gene TRBJ2-3, with TRBD1 matching 7 bases. Germline loops: CDR1 SGHTA, CDR2 FQGNSA. CDR3 length: 15 residues. V lost 7 bases to trimming and J lost 0 bases; unmatched junction nucleotides: 7. CDR3: CASKDRYSSTDTQYF. The CDR3 DNA reads TGTGCCAGCAAGGACAGGTACTCTAGCACAGATACGCAGTATTTT.

In its sample, this clonotype was seen many times. J is TRBJ2-1 and V is TRBV3-1; TRBD2 matches at 15 bases. The germline V gene has CDR1 LGHDT and CDR2 YNNKEL (reference sequence). Trimming at V came to 2 bases and at J to 5 bases, leaving 16 bases not matched to a gene. This CDR3 has 21 residues. CDR3 residues: CASSQPGTSGGKNLFNNEQFF. The DNA for the CDR3 is TGTGCCAGCAGCCAACCAGGGACTAGCGGGGGGAAAAACCTCTTTAACAATGAGCAGTTCTTC.

This clonotype has at least ten counts. The chain links TRBV11-2 to TRBJ1-1, with D maybe TRBD1 (6 bases). V shed 4 bases and J shed 1 base, with 16 bases lying between them. Germline CDR1 and CDR2: SGHAT and FQNNGV. The CDR3 is made up of 16 amino acids. The CDR3 reads CASSSHARTANTEAFF. The CDR3 DNA reads TGTGCCAGCAGCTCTCACGCTAGGACAGCGAACACTGAAGCTTTCTTT.

In its sample, this clonotype was seen many times. V is TRBV6-5 and J is TRBJ1-3, with 8 bases aligning to TRBD1. The CDR3 is 18 amino acids. After removal of 0 bases from V and 0 bases from J, the junction contained 7 bases not matched to a gene. CDR1 MNHEY and CDR2 SVGAGI come from the germline V gene. The CDR3 spells CASSYSGQGAASGNTIYF. CDR3 DNA: TGTGCCAGCAGTTACTCAGGACAGGGTGCGGCCTCTGGAAACACCATATATTTT.

This clonotype came up many times. The J gene is TRBJ2-1, the V gene TRBV12-5, with 11 bases aligning to TRBD2. The CDR3 spans 14 residues. Germline loops: CDR1 LGHNT, CDR2 FRNRAP. The V and J ends lost 5 bases and 6 bases, in that order; junction bases with no gene match: 3. CDR3 region: CASGVAGGINEQFF. The DNA of the CDR3 is TGTGCTAGTGGTGTAGCGGGGGGGATCAATGAGCAGTTCTTC.